This TCR beta chain was recovered during a study of tumor-infiltrating lymphocytes in oesophageal squamous cell carcinoma (dated by TCRdb to the mid-2010s). With respect to this clonotype: Its antigen remains unidentified. No base quality information exists; no much larger clone differs at one position.

Trimming removed 4 bases from V and 2 bases from J, leaving 11 bases between the germline ends. The germline V gene (reference sequence) specifies SEHNR as CDR1 and FQNEAQ as CDR2. Inclusive of the bounding cysteine and phenylalanine, the CDR3 is 14 residues long. CDR3 DNA only is kept here, 42 bases in frame from base 1. The library came from PCR. The instrument given in TCRdb is Illumina HiSeq 1500. TCRdb trimmed the raw reads at Q25, called clones with MiXCR and kept productive beta chains. Each CDR3 protein appears once, grouped with its most common genes and DNA. Across this sample there are under 20,000 distinct CDR3 sequences, with around 46% seen only once. Of the sample, over 15% falls within the top ten clones.

The chain links TRBV7-9 with TRBJ2-5, with no D gene named confidently. The sequence came from a male donor with esophageal squamous cell carcinoma. Sequenced material: esophageal tumor tissue. In nucleotides, the sequence is TGTGCCAGCAGCTCCCCTAACGCACAAGAGACCCAGTACTTC. This gives the protein CASSSPNAQETQYF.